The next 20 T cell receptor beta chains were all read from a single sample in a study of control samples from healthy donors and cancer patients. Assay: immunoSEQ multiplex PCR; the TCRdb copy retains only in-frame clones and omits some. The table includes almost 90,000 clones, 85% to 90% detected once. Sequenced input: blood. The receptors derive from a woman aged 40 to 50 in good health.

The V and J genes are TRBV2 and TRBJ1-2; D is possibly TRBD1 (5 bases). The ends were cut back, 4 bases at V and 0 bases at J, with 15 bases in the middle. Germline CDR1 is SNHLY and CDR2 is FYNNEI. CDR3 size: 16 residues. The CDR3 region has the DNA TGTGCCAGCAGTGCCCCGAACCTAGGGGCTAACTATGGCTACACCTTC. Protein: CASSAPNLGANYGYTF.

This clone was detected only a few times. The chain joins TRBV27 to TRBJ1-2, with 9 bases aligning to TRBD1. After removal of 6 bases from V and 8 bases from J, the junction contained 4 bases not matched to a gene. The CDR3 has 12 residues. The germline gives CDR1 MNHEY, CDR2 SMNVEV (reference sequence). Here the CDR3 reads CASSRDRAGYTF. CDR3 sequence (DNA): TGTGCCAGCAGCCGGGACAGGGCCGGCTACACCTTC.

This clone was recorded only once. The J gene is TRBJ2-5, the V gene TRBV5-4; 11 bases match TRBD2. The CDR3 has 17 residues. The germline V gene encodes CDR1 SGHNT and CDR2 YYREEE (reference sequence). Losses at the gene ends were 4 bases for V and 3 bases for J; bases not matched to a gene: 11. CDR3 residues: CASSHPLAGGREETQYF. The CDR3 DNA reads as TGTGCCAGCAGCCACCCTCTAGCGGGGGGCCGGGAAGAGACCCAGTACTTC. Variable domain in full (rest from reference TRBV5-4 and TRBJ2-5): ETGVTQSPTHLIKTRGQQVTLRCSSQSGHNTVSWYQQALGQGPQFIFQYYREEENGRGNFPPRFSGLQFPNYSSELNVNALELDDSALYLCASSHPLAGGREETQYFGPGTRLLVL.

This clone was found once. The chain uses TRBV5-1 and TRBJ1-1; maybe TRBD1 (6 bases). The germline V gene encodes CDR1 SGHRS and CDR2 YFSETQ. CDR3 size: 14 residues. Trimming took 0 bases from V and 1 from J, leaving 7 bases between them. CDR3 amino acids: CASSLGTANTEAFF. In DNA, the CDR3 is TGCGCCAGCAGCTTGGGGACAGCGAACACTGAAGCTTTCTTT.

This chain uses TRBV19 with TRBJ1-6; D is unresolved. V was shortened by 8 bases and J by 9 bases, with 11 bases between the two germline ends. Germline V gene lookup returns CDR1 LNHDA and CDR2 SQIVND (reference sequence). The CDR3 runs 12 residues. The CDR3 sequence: CASLGVGSPLHF. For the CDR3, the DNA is TGTGCCAGTCTGGGCGTAGGTTCACCCCTCCACTTT.

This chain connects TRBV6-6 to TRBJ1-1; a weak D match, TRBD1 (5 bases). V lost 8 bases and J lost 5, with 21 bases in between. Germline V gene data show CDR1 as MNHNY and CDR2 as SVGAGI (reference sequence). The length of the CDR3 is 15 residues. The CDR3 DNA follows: TGTGCCAGCTCTACCCCGGGCGCCGGGGGGACTGAAGCTTTCTTT. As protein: CASSTPGAGGTEAFF.

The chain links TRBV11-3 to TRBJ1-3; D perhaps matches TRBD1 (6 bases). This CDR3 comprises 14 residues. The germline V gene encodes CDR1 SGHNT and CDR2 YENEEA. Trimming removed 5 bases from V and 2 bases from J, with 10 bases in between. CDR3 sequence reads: CASSTGLTGNTIYF. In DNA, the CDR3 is TGTGCCAGCAGCACAGGGCTGACTGGAAACACCATATATTTT.

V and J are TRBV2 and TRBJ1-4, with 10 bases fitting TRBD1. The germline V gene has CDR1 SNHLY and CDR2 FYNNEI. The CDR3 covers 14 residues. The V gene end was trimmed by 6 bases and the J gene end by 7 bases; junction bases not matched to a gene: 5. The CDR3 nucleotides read TGTGCCAGCAGGTGGACAGGGGGTTTTGAAAAACTGTTTTTT. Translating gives CASRWTGGFEKLFF.

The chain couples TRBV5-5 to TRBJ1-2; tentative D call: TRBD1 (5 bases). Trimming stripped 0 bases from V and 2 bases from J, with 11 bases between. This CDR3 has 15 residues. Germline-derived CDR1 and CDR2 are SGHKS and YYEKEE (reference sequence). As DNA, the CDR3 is TGTGCCAGCAGCTTGGCCAGAGGGGTCAACTATGGCTACACCTTC. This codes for CASSLARGVNYGYTF.

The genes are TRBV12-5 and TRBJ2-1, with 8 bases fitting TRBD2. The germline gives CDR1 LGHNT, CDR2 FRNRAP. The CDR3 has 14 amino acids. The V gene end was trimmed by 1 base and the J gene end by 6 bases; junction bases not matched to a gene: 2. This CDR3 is CASGLAGGRNEQFF. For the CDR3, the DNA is TGTGCTAGTGGTTTGGCGGGGGGGCGCAATGAGCAGTTCTTC.

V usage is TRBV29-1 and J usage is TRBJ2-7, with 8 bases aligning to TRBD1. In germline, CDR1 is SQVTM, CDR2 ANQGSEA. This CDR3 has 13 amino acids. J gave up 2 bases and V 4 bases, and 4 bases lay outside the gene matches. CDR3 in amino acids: CSVGGTGAYEQYF. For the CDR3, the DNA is TGCAGCGTTGGAGGGACAGGAGCCTACGAGCAGTACTTC.

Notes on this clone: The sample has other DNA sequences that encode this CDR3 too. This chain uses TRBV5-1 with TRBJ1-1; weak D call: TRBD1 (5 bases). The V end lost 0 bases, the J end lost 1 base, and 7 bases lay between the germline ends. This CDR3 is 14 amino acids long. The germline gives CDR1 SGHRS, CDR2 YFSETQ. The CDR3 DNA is TGCGCCAGCAGCTTGGGGGGCGGGAACACTGAAGCTTTCTTT. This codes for CASSLGGGNTEAFF.

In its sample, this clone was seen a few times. CDR3 in amino acids: CASSQDPGLQETQYF. The CDR3 coding sequence is TGCGCCAGCAGCCAAGACCCGGGACTTCAAGAGACCCAGTACTTC. The gene calls are TRBV4-1 and TRBJ2-5; a weak D match, TRBD2 (6 bases). V was shortened by 0 bases and J by 2 bases, with 10 bases between the two germline ends. The germline V gene has CDR1 MGHRA and CDR2 YSYEKL. This CDR3 is built from 15 residues.

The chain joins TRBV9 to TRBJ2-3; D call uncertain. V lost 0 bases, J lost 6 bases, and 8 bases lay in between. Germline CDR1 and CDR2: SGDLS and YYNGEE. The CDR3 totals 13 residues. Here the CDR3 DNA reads TGTGCCAGCAGCGTAGATGCGGAGGATACGCAGTATTTT. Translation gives CASSVDAEDTQYF.

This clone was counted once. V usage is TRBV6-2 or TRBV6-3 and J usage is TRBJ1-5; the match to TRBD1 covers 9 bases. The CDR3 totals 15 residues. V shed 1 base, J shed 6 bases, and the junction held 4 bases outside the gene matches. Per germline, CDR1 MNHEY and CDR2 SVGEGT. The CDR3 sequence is CASSYLGQGSQPQHF. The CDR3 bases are TGTGCCAGCAGTTACTTGGGACAGGGATCTCAGCCCCAGCATTTT.

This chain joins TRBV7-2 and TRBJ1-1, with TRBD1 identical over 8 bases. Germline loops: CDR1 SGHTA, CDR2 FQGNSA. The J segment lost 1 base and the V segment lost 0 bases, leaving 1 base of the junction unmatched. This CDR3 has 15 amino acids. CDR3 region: CASSLAGQANTEAFF. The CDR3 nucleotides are TGTGCCAGCAGCTTAGCGGGACAGGCGAACACTGAAGCTTTCTTT.

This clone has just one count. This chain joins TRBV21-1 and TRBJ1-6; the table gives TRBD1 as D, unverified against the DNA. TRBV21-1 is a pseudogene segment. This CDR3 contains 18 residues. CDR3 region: CASSNRLGTGGKASPLHF. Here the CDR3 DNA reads TGTGCCAGCAGCAACCGCCTCGGGACAGGGGGCAAGGCTTCACCCCTCCACTTT.

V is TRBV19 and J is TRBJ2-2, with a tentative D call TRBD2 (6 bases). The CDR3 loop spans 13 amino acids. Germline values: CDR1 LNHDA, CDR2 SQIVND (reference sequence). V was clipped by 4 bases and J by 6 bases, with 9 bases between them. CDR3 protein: CASSTGVAGELFF. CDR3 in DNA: TGTGCCAGTAGTACGGGGGTCGCCGGGGAGCTGTTTTTT.

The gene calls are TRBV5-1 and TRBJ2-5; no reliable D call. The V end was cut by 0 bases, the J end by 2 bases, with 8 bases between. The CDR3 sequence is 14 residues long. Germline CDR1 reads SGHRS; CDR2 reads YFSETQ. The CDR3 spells CASSLANTQETQYF. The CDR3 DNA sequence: TGCGCCAGCAGCTTGGCGAACACTCAAGAGACCCAGTACTTC.

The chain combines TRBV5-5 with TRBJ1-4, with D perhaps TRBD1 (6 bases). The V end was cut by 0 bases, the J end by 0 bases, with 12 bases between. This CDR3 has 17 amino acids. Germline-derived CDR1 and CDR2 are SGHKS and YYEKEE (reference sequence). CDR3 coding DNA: TGTGCCAGCAGCTTGGTTGGGGGGCCCACAACTAATGAAAAACTGTTTTTT. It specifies CASSLVGGPTTNEKLFF.